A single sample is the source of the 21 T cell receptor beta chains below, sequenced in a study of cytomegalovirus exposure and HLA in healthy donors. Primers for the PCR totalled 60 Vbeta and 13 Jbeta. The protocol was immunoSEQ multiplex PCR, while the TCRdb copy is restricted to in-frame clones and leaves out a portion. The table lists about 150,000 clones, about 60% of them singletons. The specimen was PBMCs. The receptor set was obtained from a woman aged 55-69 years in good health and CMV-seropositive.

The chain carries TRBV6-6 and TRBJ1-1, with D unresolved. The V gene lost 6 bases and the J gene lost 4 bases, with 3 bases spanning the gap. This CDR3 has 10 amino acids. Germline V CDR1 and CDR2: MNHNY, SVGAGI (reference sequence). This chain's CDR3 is CASRATEAFF. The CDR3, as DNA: TGTGCCAGCAGGGCCACTGAAGCTTTCTTT.

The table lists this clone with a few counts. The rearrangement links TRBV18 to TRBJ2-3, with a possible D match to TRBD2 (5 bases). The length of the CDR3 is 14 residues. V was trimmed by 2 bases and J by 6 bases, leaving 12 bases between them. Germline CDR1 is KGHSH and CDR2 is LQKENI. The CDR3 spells CASSPGLAGDTQYF. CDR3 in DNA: TGTGCCAGCTCACCAGGGCTAGCTGGGGATACGCAGTATTTT.

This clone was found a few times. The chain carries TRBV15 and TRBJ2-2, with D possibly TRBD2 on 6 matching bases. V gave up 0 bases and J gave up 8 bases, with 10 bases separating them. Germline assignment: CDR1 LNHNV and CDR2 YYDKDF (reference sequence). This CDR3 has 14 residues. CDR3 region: CATSRDSGEGELFF. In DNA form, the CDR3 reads TGTGCCACCAGCAGAGATTCGGGGGAGGGGGAGCTGTTTTTT.

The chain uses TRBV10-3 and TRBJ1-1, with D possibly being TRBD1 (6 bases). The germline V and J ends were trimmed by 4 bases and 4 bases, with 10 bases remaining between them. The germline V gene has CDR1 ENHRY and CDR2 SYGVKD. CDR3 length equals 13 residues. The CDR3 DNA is TGTGCCATCAGTGGGAGGGGGGGCACTGAAGCTTTCTTT. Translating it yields CAISGRGGTEAFF.

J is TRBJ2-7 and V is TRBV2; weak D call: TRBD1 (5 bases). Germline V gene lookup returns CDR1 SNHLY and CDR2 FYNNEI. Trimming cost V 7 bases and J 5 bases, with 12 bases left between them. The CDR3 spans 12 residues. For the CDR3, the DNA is TGTGCCAGCAAGGCAGGGCAGGACGAGCAGTACTTC. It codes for CASKAGQDEQYF.

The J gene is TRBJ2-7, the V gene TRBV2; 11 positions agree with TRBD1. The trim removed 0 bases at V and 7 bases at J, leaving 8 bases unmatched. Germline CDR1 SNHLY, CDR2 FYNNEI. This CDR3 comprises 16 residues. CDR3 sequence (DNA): TGTGCCAGCAGTGAAGCGCTAGGACAGGGGGCCGAGGAGCAGTACTTC. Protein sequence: CASSEALGQGAEEQYF.

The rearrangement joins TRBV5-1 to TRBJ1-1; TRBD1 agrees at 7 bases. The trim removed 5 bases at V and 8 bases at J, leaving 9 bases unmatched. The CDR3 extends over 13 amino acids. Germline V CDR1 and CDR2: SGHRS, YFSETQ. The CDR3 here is CASRSDRAGEAFF. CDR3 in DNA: TGCGCCAGCAGGTCCGACAGGGCGGGGGAAGCTTTCTTT.

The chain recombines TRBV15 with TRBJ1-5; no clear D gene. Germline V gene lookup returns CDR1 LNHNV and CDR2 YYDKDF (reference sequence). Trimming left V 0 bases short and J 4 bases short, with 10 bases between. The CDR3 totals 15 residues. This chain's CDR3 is CATSRDRGLNQPQHF. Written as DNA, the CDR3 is TGTGCCACCAGCAGAGATAGAGGTTTGAATCAGCCCCAGCATTTT. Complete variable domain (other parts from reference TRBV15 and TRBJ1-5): DAMVIQNPRYQVTQFGKPVTLSCSQTLNHNVMYWYQQKSSQAPKLLFHYYDKDFNNEADTPDNFQSRRPNTSFCFLDIRSPGLGDTAMYLCATSRDRGLNQPQHFGDGTRLSIL.

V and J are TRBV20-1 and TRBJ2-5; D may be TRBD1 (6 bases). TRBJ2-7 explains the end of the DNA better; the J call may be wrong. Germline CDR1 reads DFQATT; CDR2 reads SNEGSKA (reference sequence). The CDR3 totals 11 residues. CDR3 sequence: CSATRGYEQYF. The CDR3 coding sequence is TGCAGTGCTACCAGGGGTTACGAGCAGTACTTC.

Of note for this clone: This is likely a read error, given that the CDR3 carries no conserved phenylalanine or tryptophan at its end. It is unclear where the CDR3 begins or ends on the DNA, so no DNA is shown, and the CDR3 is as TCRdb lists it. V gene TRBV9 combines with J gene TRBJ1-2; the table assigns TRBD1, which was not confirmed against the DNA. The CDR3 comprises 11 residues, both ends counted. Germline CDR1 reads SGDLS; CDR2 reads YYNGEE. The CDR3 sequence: CASSGDRGLRL.

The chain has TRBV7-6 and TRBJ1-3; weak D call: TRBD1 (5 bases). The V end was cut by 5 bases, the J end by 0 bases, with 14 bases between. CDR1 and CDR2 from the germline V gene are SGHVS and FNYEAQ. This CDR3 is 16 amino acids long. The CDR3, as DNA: TGTGCCAGCAGCCCCGGACACTCGGTCTCTGGAAACACCATATATTTT. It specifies CASSPGHSVSGNTIYF.

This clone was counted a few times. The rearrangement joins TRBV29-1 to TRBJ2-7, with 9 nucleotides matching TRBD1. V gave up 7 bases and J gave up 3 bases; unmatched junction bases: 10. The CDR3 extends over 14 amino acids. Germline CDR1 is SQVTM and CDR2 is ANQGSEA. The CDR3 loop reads CSARSGQGSYEQYF. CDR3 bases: TGCAGCGCCCGTTCAGGACAGGGGAGCTACGAGCAGTACTTC.

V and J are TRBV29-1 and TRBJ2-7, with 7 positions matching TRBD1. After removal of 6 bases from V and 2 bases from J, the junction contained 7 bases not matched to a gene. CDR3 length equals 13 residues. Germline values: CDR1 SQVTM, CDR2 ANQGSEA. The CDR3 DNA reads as TGCAGCGTGGGGTCCGGGACAGCCTACGAGCAGTACTTC. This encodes CSVGSGTAYEQYF.

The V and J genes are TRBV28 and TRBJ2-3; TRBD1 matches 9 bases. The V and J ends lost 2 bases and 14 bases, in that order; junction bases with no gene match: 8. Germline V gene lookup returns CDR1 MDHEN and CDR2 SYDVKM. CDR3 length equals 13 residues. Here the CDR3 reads CASSLPGQGPGYF. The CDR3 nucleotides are TGTGCCAGCAGTTTACCCGGACAGGGGCCGGGGTATTTT.

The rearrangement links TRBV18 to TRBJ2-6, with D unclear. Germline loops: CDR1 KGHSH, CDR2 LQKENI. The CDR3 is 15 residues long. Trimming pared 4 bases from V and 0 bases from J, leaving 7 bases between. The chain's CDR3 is CASSLSSSGANVLTF. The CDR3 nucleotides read TGTGCCAGCTCACTATCCTCCTCTGGGGCCAACGTCCTGACTTTC.

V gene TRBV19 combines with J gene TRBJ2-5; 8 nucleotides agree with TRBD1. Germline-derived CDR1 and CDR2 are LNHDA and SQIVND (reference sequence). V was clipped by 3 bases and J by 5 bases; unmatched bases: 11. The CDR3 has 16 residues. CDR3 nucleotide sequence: TGTGCCAGTAGTATTCTAGGGGCAGGGGGCGCGGAGACCCAGTACTTC. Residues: CASSILGAGGAETQYF.

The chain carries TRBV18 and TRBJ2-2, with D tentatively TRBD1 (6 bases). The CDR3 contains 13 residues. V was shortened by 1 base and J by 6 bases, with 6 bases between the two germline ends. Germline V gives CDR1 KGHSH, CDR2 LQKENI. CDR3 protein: CASSPRQAGELFF. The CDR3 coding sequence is TGTGCCAGCTCACCACGACAGGCCGGGGAGCTGTTTTTT.

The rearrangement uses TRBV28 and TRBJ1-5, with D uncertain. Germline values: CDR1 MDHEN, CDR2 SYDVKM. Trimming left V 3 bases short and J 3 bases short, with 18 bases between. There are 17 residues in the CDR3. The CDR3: CASSFPEAGLHNQPQHF. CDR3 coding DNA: TGTGCCAGCAGTTTCCCGGAAGCAGGACTACACAATCAGCCCCAGCATTTT.

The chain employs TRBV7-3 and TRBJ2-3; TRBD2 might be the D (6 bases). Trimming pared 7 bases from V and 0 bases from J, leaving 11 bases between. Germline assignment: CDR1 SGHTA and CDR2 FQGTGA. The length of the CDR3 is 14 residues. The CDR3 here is CASKRGESTDTQYF. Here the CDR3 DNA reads TGTGCCAGCAAACGCGGGGAAAGCACAGATACGCAGTATTTT.

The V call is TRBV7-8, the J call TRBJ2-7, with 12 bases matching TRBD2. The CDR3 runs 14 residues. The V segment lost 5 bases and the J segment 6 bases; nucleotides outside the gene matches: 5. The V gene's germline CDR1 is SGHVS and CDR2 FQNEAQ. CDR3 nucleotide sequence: TGTGCCAGCAGCGCTAGCGGGAGGGCAGGCGAGCAGTACTTC. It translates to CASSASGRAGEQYF.

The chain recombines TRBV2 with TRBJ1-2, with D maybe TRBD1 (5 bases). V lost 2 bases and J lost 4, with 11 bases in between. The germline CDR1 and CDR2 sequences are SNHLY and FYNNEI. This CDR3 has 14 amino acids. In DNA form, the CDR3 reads TGTGCCAGCAGTGAAACGGGGGTCTTCTATGGCTACACCTTC. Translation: CASSETGVFYGYTF.